This T cell receptor beta chain emerged from a study of blood T cell repertoires in COVID-19. The overall study: COVID-19 samples, acute and convalescent, were from the United States, Italy and Spain. PBMCs, B-cell-depleted T cells, or T cells provided the cDNA or gDNA that made up the material.

Germline V gene data show CDR1 as MNHEY and CDR2 as SVGAGI. V lost 8 bases and J 1 base, leaving 8 bases between the germline ends. There are 12 residues in the CDR3. Under the authors' procedure: Amplification of reference gene primers was used by the study to estimate nucleated cell counts. The data were produced by immunoSEQ multiplex PCR, yet TCRdb's version contains in-frame clones alone and is incomplete. The V and J calls and clone size are taken from that table; D and trimming were inferred from the DNA. The table has about 350,000 clones, 89% seen once. Sample: peripheral blood. The receptor was isolated from a woman aged 60-75 years with COVID-19, enrolled during active disease. The chain uses TRBV6-5 and TRBJ1-1; D is unclear. Here the CDR3 reads CASGQPNTEAFF. In DNA, the CDR3 is TGTGCCAGCGGGCAGCCGAACACTGAAGCTTTCTTT.